The present T cell receptor (beta chain) was sequenced within a study of cytomegalovirus exposure and HLA in healthy donors. The overall study: It was reported in a later analysis that the same platform had been used for the roughly 130 validation repertoires as for the 550 to 700 first-cohort repertoires.

Findings and limits, study-wide: Some public TCRs appeared in many individuals, while most sequences were rare. That first-cohort TCR clusters tended to co-occur in the 90 to 150 validation repertoires was found in a later analysis. Cytomegalovirus-associated status was assigned to about 150 TCR beta chains.

Profiled with immunoSEQ multiplex PCR; TCRdb holds only in-frame clones, not every one. The sample includes some 130,000 clones, 94% seen only once; the top ten take approximately 1.8%. As concerns this clone: Its antigen is currently unknown.

The TCR originated in a man between 18 and 35 years old in good health and CMV-seropositive. Sequenced sample: PBMCs.

The chain's CDR3 is CASRLTVNYGYTF. CDR3 bases: TGTGCCAGCAGATTGACAGTTAACTATGGCTACACCTTC. The gene calls are TRBV27 and TRBJ1-2; possibly TRBD1 for D (5 bases). Deletions cut 6 bases from V and 1 base from J, with 9 bases between. The CDR3 spans 13 residues. CDR1 MNHEY and CDR2 SMNVEV come from the germline V gene (reference sequence).